One sample yielded the 29 T cell receptor beta chains listed below, sequenced in a study of blood T cells in healthy people across ages. Then a second PCR, running roughly 7 to 11 cycles, was carried out with a sample-barcoded 5' primer and a J-beta primer mix. TCRdb recomputed calls from the 5' RACE reads with MiXCR, one row per CDR3 protein. The sample holds about 670,000 distinct CDR3 sequences, approximately 40% seen once. The material sequenced was blood. Source of these receptors: a man aged 80 or over in good health.

The chain carries TRBV28 and TRBJ2-7, with D possibly being TRBD1 (6 bases). Trimming cost V 3 bases and J 4 bases, with 28 bases left between them. This CDR3 is built from 19 residues. Germline V gene lookup returns CDR1 MDHEN and CDR2 SYDVKM. This chain's CDR3 is CASSFPLGRGGTPNYEQYF. Written as DNA, the CDR3 is TGTGCCAGCAGTTTTCCCTTGGGACGAGGTGGGACACCTAATTACGAGCAGTACTTC.

This chain joins TRBV27 and TRBJ1-6; no definite D call. The V end was cut by 5 bases, the J end by 4 bases, with 9 bases between. There are 14 residues in the CDR3. Germline V gene data show CDR1 as MNHEY and CDR2 as SMNVEV (reference sequence). CDR3: CASSGIEYNSPLHF. Written as DNA, the CDR3 is TGTGCCAGCAGTGGTATCGAATATAATTCACCCCTCCACTTT.

This rearrangement joins TRBV20-1 to TRBJ2-1; no clear D gene. In germline, CDR1 is DFQATT, CDR2 SNEGSKA (reference sequence). There are 16 residues in the CDR3. The germline V and J ends were trimmed by 0 bases and 0 bases, with 12 bases remaining between them. The CDR3 protein is CSARDPGPSSYNEQFF. In nucleotides, the CDR3 is TGCAGTGCTAGAGATCCCGGACCGAGCTCCTACAATGAGCAGTTCTTC.

This clonotype has only a few counts. This chain links TRBV20-1 with TRBJ1-2; a possible D gene is TRBD1 (5 bases). V dropped 3 bases and J dropped 1 base, with 18 bases sitting between them. CDR3 length: 16 amino acids. Germline V lookup: CDR1 DFQATT, CDR2 SNEGSKA (reference sequence). CDR3 DNA: TGCAGTGCTAGGAGTCAGGGAAAAGGGGATAACTATGGCTACACCTTC. As protein: CSARSQGKGDNYGYTF.

J is TRBJ1-2 and V is TRBV5-1; D is unresolved. In germline, CDR1 is SGHRS, CDR2 YFSETQ. Trimming removed 0 bases at V and 10 bases at J, with 13 bases between. The CDR3 loop spans 13 amino acids. CDR3 region: CASSLADYNDYTF. For the CDR3, the DNA is TGCGCCAGCAGCTTGGCCGACTACAACGACTACACCTTC.

This sequence joins TRBV28 and TRBJ1-1; no clear D. The CDR3 runs to 14 residues. Trimming shortened V by 7 bases and J by 1 base, and 13 bases separated the two germline ends. The germline gives CDR1 MDHEN, CDR2 SYDVKM. The CDR3 nucleotides read TGTGCCAGCAAACCGCCTGTGGGGAACACTGAAGCTTTCTTT. It is translated as CASKPPVGNTEAFF.

In the case of this clonotype: One end of the junction does not line up with germline, which may come from a read error. This chain connects TRBV4-2 to TRBJ2-3, with D maybe TRBD2 (5 bases). CDR3 length equals 14 residues. Germline V lookup: CDR1 LGHNA, CDR2 YNFKEQ. The CDR3 sequence is CTSSQTGITDTQYF. The CDR3 DNA reads as TGTACCAGCAGCCAAACGGGAATCACAGATACGCAGTATTTT.

The V and J genes are TRBV25-1 and TRBJ1-6; possibly TRBD1 for D (6 bases). The CDR3 consists of 13 residues. Trimming took off 2 bases at V and 13 bases at J, with 12 bases between the two ends. Germline CDR1 MGHDK, CDR2 SYGVNS. The CDR3 DNA reads TGTGCCAGCAGTGAAAGGGACACGCGCCCCCTCCACTTT. Translation gives CASSERDTRPLHF.

The genes are TRBV6-2 or TRBV6-3 and TRBJ2-7; the D gene is possibly TRBD2 (5 bases). V was clipped by 10 bases and J by 0 bases, with 16 bases between them. The CDR3 spans 14 residues. Germline V gives CDR1 MNHEY, CDR2 SVGEGT. In nucleotides, the CDR3 is TGTGCCAACCCGGGCGGGCTAGCCTCCTACGAGCAGTACTTC. This translates into CANPGGLASYEQYF.

The V and J genes are TRBV6-2 or TRBV6-3 and TRBJ2-5; 9 bases are shared with TRBD1. V shed 7 bases, J shed 11 bases, and the junction held 14 bases outside the gene matches. In germline, CDR1 is MNHEY, CDR2 SVGEGT. This CDR3 contains 14 residues. The CDR3, as DNA: TGTGCCAGCAACTCAGTCACAGGGGGCCATGAGCAGTACTTC. This gives the protein CASNSVTGGHEQYF.

This clonotype came up once. The chain is built from TRBV10-3 and TRBJ1-2, with D hard to call. CDR3 length: 12 residues. V was shortened by 4 bases and J by 8 bases, with 11 bases between the two germline ends. Germline CDR1 reads ENHRY; CDR2 reads SYGVKD. The CDR3, as DNA: TGTGCCATCAGTGCGAAGTCCGAGGGCTACACCTTC. Protein sequence: CAISAKSEGYTF.

This chain uses TRBV12-3 or TRBV12-4 with TRBJ1-2, with D unclear. This CDR3 is 13 amino acids long. Trimming pared 7 bases from V and 0 bases from J, leaving 9 bases between. CDR3 loop: CASNHPPNYGYTF. The CDR3, as DNA: TGTGCCAGCAATCATCCTCCTAACTATGGCTACACCTTC.

Many counts were recorded for this clonotype. The rearrangement links TRBV3-1 to TRBJ2-1, with TRBD2 identical over 8 bases. The CDR3 has 14 amino acids. J gave up 6 bases and V 0 bases, and 1 base lay outside the gene matches. CDR1 and CDR2 (germline): LGHDT, YNNKEL (reference sequence). The CDR3 sequence: CASSQDGTSNEQFF. The CDR3 coding sequence is TGTGCCAGCAGCCAAGATGGGACTAGCAATGAGCAGTTCTTC.

This chain joins TRBV28 and TRBJ2-3; D unresolved. The CDR3 is 15 residues long. V was trimmed by 4 bases and J by 1 base, leaving 12 bases between them. Looked up from germline, CDR1 is MDHEN and CDR2 is SYDVKM. The CDR3 sequence is CASSSSLLGTDTQYF. Written as DNA, the CDR3 is TGTGCCAGCAGTTCTTCACTTCTCGGCACAGATACGCAGTATTTT.

The rearrangement uses TRBV7-9 and TRBJ2-5, with a weak D call TRBD2 (6 bases). The CDR3 spans 17 residues. V lost 2 bases, J lost 0 bases, and 16 bases lay in between. The germline gives CDR1 SEHNR, CDR2 FQNEAQ (reference sequence). CDR3 loop: CASSLTQKLANQETQYF. In nucleotides, the CDR3 is TGTGCCAGCAGCTTAACCCAGAAACTAGCCAACCAAGAGACCCAGTACTTC.

This clonotype was found many times. The gene calls are TRBV24-1 and TRBJ2-3; D tentatively fits TRBD1 or TRBD2 (5 bases each). Germline CDR1 and CDR2: KGHDR and SFDVKD. V was shortened by 0 bases and J by 4 bases, with 7 bases between the two germline ends. This CDR3 region has 14 residues. The CDR3 DNA follows: TGTGCCACCAGTGATTTGGGGGGACCAGATACGCAGTATTTT. Amino acids: CATSDLGGPDTQYF.

The CDR3 is CASSVGTGGFSTDTQYF. The CDR3 bases are TGCGCCAGCAGCGTCGGGACAGGGGGCTTTAGCACAGATACGCAGTATTTT. The chain has TRBV5-1 and TRBJ2-3, with 12 bases aligning to TRBD1. V lost 4 bases, J lost 0 bases, and 6 bases stayed unmatched. Looked up from germline, CDR1 is SGHRS and CDR2 is YFSETQ. The CDR3 is made up of 17 amino acids.

J is TRBJ2-1 and V is TRBV6-2 or TRBV6-3; D gene ambiguous. The V and J ends lost 5 bases and 4 bases respectively, with 12 bases between them. Germline V gene sequence: CDR1 MNHEY, CDR2 SVGEGT. The CDR3 runs 14 residues. The CDR3 DNA sequence: TGTGCCAGCAGTCCCCCGGACGGGTACAATGAGCAGTTCTTC. It encodes CASSPPDGYNEQFF.

The gene calls are TRBV18 and TRBJ1-4; 8 positions match TRBD1. CDR1 is KGHSH and CDR2 is LQKENI in the germline V gene. The CDR3 runs 15 residues. V trimming: 4 bases; J trimming: 4 bases; junction bases outside the gene matches: 5. The DNA for the CDR3 is TGTGCCAGCTCACTCGGACAGGGAGATAATGAAAAACTGTTTTTT. Amino acids: CASSLGQGDNEKLFF.

This clonotype was seen a few times. The chain recombines TRBV20-1 with TRBJ1-2, with a tentative D call TRBD1 (5 bases). Looked up from germline, CDR1 is DFQATT and CDR2 is SNEGSKA (reference sequence). The CDR3 is made up of 13 amino acids. V was cut by 6 bases and J by 8 bases, with 19 bases left in between. DNA of the CDR3: TGCAGTGCCGACAGTCTGGTTCCGGGCGGCTACACCTTC. It is translated as CSADSLVPGGYTF.

This clonotype was seen a handful of times. The chain joins TRBV20-1 to TRBJ1-2, with 8 bases aligning to TRBD1. Germline values: CDR1 DFQATT, CDR2 SNEGSKA (reference sequence). V trimming: 6 bases; J trimming: 8 bases; junction bases outside the gene matches: 14. The CDR3 loop spans 14 amino acids. CDR3 protein: CSAGLRQGLGGYTF. Written as DNA, the CDR3 is TGCAGTGCCGGATTAAGACAGGGGCTAGGCGGCTACACCTTC.

This clonotype was counted only a few times. The genes are TRBV10-2 and TRBJ2-3; D is unclear. The CDR3 runs 14 residues. Germline V gene sequence: CDR1 WSHSY, CDR2 SAAADI. V lost 8 bases to trimming and J lost 0 bases, with 12 bases between them. The CDR3 reads CASGARTSTDTQYF. The CDR3 coding sequence is TGCGCCAGCGGAGCGAGAACTAGCACAGATACGCAGTATTTT.

The chain combines TRBV5-1 with TRBJ2-1; TRBD1 matches 12 bases. Looked up from germline, CDR1 is SGHRS and CDR2 is YFSETQ. V shed 0 bases and J 14 bases; nucleotides not matched to a gene: 6. CDR3 length: 14 amino acids. CDR3 bases: TGCGCCAGCAGCTTGGATAGGGGACAGGGGGCGAAGTTCTTC. This codes for CASSLDRGQGAKFF.

Worth noting for this clonotype: A much larger clone differs from this one at a single base, so this may be a read error. The chain recombines TRBV4-3 with TRBJ2-7; D possibly corresponds to TRBD1 (6 bases). The J call may be faulty, since TRBJ2-5 better matches the DNA end. Per the germline V gene, CDR1 is LGHNA and CDR2 is YSLEER. This CDR3 spans 15 amino acids. As DNA, the CDR3 is TGCGCCAACAGCCAAGATTCAGGGGTCAAACAGACCCAGTACTTC. This codes for CANSQDSGVKQTQYF.

This clonotype was seen once. The rearrangement uses TRBV29-1 and TRBJ2-3, with 11 bases aligning to TRBD1. There are 15 residues in the CDR3. Germline CDR1 is SQVTM and CDR2 is ANQGSEA. With V trimmed by 8 bases and J by 5 bases, 12 bases remained unmatched. This chain's CDR3 is CSPVGTGGTGDTQYF. In nucleotides, the CDR3 is TGCAGCCCGGTAGGGACAGGGGGTACGGGAGATACGCAGTATTTT.

As to this clonotype: One end of the junction varies from germline; a read error may be responsible. The gene calls are TRBV4-1 and TRBJ1-2; D gene uncertain. The CDR3 has 16 residues. Germline V gene data show CDR1 as MGHRA and CDR2 as YSYEKL. This CDR3 reads CASSQDAGWSNYGCTF. CDR3 nucleotide sequence: TGCGCCAGCAGCCAAGACGCGGGTTGGTCTAACTATGGCTGCACCTTC.

The chain has TRBV24-1 and TRBJ2-1; D perhaps matches TRBD1 (6 bases). This CDR3 contains 17 residues. CDR1 and CDR2 (germline): KGHDR, SFDVKD. Deletions cut 2 bases from V and 0 bases from J, with 13 bases between. As DNA, the CDR3 is TGTGCCACCAGTGATTCGGGCAGGGGCCACTCCTACAATGAGCAGTTCTTC. Amino acid sequence: CATSDSGRGHSYNEQFF.

This clonotype was found a few times. The V and J genes are TRBV6-5 and TRBJ2-3; 9 bases map to TRBD1. This CDR3 is built from 15 residues. CDR1 is MNHEY and CDR2 is SVGAGI in the germline V gene. V lost 2 bases, J lost 5 bases, and 5 bases stayed unmatched. This CDR3 reads CASSYGTGSVDTQYF. As DNA, the CDR3 is TGTGCCAGCAGTTACGGGACAGGGTCAGTAGATACGCAGTATTTT.

The J gene is TRBJ2-2, the V gene TRBV9; 16 bases map to TRBD2. The CDR3 has 18 amino acids. V lost 2 bases and J lost 3; bases outside the gene matches: 4. Germline V gene data show CDR1 as SGDLS and CDR2 as YYNGEE. In DNA, the CDR3 is TGTGCCAGCAGCGTGGGACTAGCGGGGGGGCCGTACACCGGGGAGCTGTTTTTT. As protein: CASSVGLAGGPYTGELFF. Full variable domain (rest looked up from reference TRBV9 and TRBJ2-2): DSGVTQTPKHLITATGQRVTLRCSPRSGDLSVYWYQQSLDQGLQFLIQYYNGEERAKGNILERFSAQQFPDLHSELNLSSLELGDSALYFCASSVGLAGGPYTGELFFGEGSRLTVL.